Reported below is one TCR beta chain. Its antigen is not known. The data were taken from a study of early T cells in non-severe SARS-CoV-2 infection. Study-level background: Chains stayed unpaired after sequencing of bulk RNA from unsorted whole blood. The study's findings and limits: A preference for anti-spike CD8 responses marked VDJdb matching, which missed private and CD4 specificities.

Attached unique molecular identifiers marked individual cDNA molecules. TCRdb processed the 5' RACE reads anew with MiXCR; each CDR3 protein has one entry. The sample has 60,000 to 75,000 distinct CDR3 sequences, about an eighth seen once. There are 15 residues in the CDR3. The chain combines TRBV21-1 with TRBJ2-7; the table names TRBD2, a call not compared with the DNA. TRBV21-1 is labeled a pseudogene. The receptor was derived from an adult who was a healthcare worker with PCR-confirmed SARS-CoV-2 infection or an uninfected control (not recorded which). The sequences come from whole blood, collected at baseline. As DNA, the CDR3 is TGTGCCAGCAGCAGACTAGCGGGAGCTATCTACGAGCAGTACTTC. Amino acid sequence: CASSRLAGAIYEQYF.